The 5 T cell receptor beta chains listed next were all sequenced from one sample in a study of shared clonotypes between healthy human individuals (dated by TCRdb to about 2020). The library relied on the immunoSEQ multiplex PCR assay. TCRdb provides this immuneACCESS table in a form limited to in-frame rearrangements. Some clones are lacking; in checked studies, under half of them reflect an unresolved V gene, and why the rest are absent is not known. This sample gives 490,000 or so clones in total; 70% to 80% of them show up just once. The ten largest clonotypes hold over 10% of the sample. The sample comprised PBMCs. These receptors originate from a woman in her thirties or forties in good health. Some clones in this sample may be carry-over from other donors' samples.

This chain connects TRBV25-1 to TRBJ2-1; no reliable D call. CDR1 and CDR2 from the germline V gene are MGHDK and SYGVNS. The CDR3 covers 11 residues. V dropped 3 bases and J dropped 8 bases, with 5 bases sitting between them. Written as DNA, the CDR3 is TGTGCCAGCAGTGATAACCATGAGCAGTTCTTC. The encoded protein is CASSDNHEQFF.

This clone came up a few times. The chain couples TRBV7-8 to TRBJ2-2; TRBD2 matches 8 bases. The CDR3 has 16 amino acids. V lost 6 bases, J lost 4 bases, and 10 bases stayed unmatched. Germline V gene lookup returns CDR1 SGHVS and CDR2 FQNEAQ. The CDR3 sequence: CASRNGRGFGTGELFF. The CDR3 coding sequence is TGTGCCAGCAGAAACGGGAGGGGATTTGGCACCGGGGAGCTGTTTTTT.

The chain joins TRBV2 to TRBJ2-2; 8 nucleotides line up with TRBD2. This CDR3 spans 15 amino acids. Unmatched junction bases numbered 5, after V lost 6 bases and J lost 2 bases. Germline-derived CDR1 and CDR2 are SNHLY and FYNNEI. The CDR3: CASRQLADNTGELFF. Written as DNA, the CDR3 is TGTGCCAGCAGGCAACTAGCGGATAACACCGGGGAGCTGTTTTTT.

The V and J genes are TRBV7-2 and TRBJ2-7, with 8 bases aligning to TRBD2. The germline V gene has CDR1 SGHTA and CDR2 FQGNSA. After removal of 4 bases from V and 2 bases from J, the junction contained 16 bases not matched to a gene. The CDR3 loop spans 18 amino acids. CDR3 nucleotides: TGTGCCAGCAGCTGGGGGAGTCCCGGGACTAGTATACCCTACGAGCAGTACTTC. Its protein product is CASSWGSPGTSIPYEQYF.

CDR3 in DNA: TGTGCCAGTAGTACTACCTGGGACGGATTCTCTGATGGCTACACCTTC. It is translated as CASSTTWDGFSDGYTF. V usage is TRBV19 and J usage is TRBJ1-2, with D possibly being TRBD1 (5 bases). Germline CDR1 reads LNHDA; CDR2 reads SQIVND (reference sequence). The V end lost 4 bases, the J end lost 6 bases, and 21 bases lay between the germline ends. This CDR3 has 16 amino acids.